This T cell receptor (beta chain) came from a study of T cells in Graves' hyperthyroidism and ophthalmopathy. Regions amplified from RNA transcripts were the TCR beta CDR3 regions. HTBI primers were the set used in a first-round RT-PCR of the TCR CDR3. TCRdb recomputed calls from the multiplex PCR reads with MiXCR, one row per CDR3 protein. The sample lists some 530,000 distinct CDR3 sequences; roughly 23% were seen once. The V and J ends lost 5 bases and 0 bases, in that order; junction bases with no gene match: 10. The CDR3 extends over 18 amino acids. CDR1 and CDR2 (germline): SGHVS, FNYEAQ. The diagnoses drew upon clinical symptoms, serum thyroxine and TRAb, thyroid ultrasound and orbital computed tomography.

The J gene is TRBJ2-5, the V gene TRBV7-6; 12 bases are shared with TRBD2. The TCR was taken from a woman in her seventies with Graves' ophthalmopathy. The sample was blood. CDR3 sequence reads: CASSPRLAGAPYQETQYF. CDR3 bases: TGTGCCAGCAGCCCTCGACTAGCGGGAGCCCCGTACCAAGAGACCCAGTACTTC.